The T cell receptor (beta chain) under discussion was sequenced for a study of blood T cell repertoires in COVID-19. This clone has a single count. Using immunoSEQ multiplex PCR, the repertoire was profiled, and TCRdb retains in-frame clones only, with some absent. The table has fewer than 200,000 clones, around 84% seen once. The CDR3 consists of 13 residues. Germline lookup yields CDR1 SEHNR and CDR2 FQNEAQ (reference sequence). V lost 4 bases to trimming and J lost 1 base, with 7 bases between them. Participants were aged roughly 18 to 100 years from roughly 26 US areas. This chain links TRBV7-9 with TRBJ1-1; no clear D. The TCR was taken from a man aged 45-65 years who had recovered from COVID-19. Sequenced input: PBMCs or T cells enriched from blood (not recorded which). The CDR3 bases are TGTGCCAGCAGCTCGATCGGGAACACTGAAGCTTTCTTT. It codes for CASSSIGNTEAFF.